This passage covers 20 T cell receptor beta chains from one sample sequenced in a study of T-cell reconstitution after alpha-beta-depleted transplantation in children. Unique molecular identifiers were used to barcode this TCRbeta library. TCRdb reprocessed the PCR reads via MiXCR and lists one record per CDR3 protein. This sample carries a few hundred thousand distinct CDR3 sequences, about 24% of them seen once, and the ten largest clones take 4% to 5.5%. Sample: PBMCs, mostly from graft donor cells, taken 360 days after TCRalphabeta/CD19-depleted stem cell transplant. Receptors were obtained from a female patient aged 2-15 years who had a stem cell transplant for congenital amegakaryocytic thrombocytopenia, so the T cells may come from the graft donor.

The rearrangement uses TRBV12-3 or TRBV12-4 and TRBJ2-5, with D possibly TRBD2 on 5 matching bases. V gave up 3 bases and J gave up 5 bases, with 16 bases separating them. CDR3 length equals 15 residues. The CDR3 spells CASSFEGVRLETQYF. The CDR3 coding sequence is TGTGCCAGCAGTTTCGAGGGAGTTAGGTTGGAGACCCAGTACTTC.

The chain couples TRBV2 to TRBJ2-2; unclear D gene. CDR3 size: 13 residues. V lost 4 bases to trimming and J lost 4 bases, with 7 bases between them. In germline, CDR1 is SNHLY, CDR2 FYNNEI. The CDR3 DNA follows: TGTGCCAGCAGTGGAGAAATCACCGGGGAGCTGTTTTTT. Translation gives CASSGEITGELFF.

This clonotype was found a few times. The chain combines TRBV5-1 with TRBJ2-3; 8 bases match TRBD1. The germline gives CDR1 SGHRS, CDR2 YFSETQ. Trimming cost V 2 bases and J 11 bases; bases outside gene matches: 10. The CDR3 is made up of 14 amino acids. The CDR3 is CASSLTVGQGGQYF. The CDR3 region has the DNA TGCGCCAGCAGCTTAACCGTCGGACAGGGTGGGCAGTATTTT.

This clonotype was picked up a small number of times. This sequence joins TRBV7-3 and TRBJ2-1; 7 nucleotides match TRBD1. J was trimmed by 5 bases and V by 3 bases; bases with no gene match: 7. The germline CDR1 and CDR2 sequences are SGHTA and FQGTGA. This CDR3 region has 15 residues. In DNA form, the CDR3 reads TGTGCCAGCAGCTTGACAGGGTTGTCGAACAATGAGCAGTTCTTC. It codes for CASSLTGLSNNEQFF. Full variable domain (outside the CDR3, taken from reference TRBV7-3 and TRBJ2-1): GAGVSQTPSNKVTEKGKYVELRCDPISGHTALYWYRQSLGQGPEFLIYFQGTGAADDSGLPNDRFFAVRPEGSVSTLKIQRTERGDSAVYLCASSLTGLSNNEQFFGPGTRLTVL.

The CDR3 region has the DNA TGTGCCAGCAGTTTGGGGTCTAGCAGTTACGAGCAGTACTTC. Its protein is CASSLGSSSYEQYF. The chain has TRBV12-3 or TRBV12-4 and TRBJ2-7, with D possibly matching TRBD2 (5 bases). Trimming stripped 3 bases from V and 4 bases from J, with 13 bases between. This CDR3 contains 14 residues.

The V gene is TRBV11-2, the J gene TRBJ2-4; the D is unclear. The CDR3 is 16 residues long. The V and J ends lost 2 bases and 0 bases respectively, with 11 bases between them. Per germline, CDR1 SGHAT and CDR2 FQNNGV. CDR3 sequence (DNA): TGTGCCAGCAGCTTATCCACAATACTAGCCAAAAACATTCAGTACTTC. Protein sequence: CASSLSTILAKNIQYF.

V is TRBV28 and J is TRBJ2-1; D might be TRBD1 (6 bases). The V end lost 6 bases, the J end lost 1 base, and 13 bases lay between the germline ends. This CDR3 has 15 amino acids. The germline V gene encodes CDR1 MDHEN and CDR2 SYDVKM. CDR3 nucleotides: TGTGCCAGCAGCACCGCAGGGGCGTCCTACAATGAGCAGTTCTTC. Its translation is CASSTAGASYNEQFF.

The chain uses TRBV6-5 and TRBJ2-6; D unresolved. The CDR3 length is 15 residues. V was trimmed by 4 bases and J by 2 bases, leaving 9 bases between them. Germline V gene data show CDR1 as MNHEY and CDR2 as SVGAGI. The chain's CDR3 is CASSSSLAGANVLTF. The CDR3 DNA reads TGTGCCAGCAGTTCCTCCCTAGCTGGGGCCAACGTCCTGACTTTC.

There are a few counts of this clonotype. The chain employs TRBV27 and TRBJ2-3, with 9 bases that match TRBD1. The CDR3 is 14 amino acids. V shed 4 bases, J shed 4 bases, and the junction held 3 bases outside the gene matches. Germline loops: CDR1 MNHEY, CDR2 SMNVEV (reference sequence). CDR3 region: CASSWGQGADTQYF. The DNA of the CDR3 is TGTGCCAGCAGTTGGGGACAGGGCGCAGATACGCAGTATTTT.

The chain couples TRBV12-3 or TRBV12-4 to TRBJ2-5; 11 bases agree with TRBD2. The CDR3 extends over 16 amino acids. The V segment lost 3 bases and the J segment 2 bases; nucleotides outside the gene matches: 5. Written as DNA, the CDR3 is TGTGCCAGCAGTTTGGTAGTAGCGGGGGGGCAAGAGACCCAGTACTTC. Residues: CASSLVVAGGQETQYF.

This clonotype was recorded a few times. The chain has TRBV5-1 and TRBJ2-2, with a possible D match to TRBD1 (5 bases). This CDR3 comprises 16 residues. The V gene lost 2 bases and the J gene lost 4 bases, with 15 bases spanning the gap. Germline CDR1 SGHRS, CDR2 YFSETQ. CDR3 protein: CASSFDSVRLTGELFF. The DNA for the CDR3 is TGCGCCAGCAGCTTCGACAGCGTCCGGCTCACCGGGGAGCTGTTTTTT.

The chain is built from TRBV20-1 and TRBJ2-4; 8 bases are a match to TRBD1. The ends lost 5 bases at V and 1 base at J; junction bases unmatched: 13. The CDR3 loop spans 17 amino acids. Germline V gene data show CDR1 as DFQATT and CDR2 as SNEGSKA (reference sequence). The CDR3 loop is CSAYRGLGMWAKNIQYF. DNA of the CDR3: TGCAGTGCTTACAGGGGGTTGGGTATGTGGGCCAAAAACATTCAGTACTTC.

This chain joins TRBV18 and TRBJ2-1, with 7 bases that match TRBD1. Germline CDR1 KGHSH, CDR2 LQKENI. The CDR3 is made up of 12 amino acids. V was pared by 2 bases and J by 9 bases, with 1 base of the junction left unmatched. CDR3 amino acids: CASSPNRGEQFF. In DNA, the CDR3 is TGTGCCAGCTCACCAAACAGGGGTGAGCAGTTCTTC.

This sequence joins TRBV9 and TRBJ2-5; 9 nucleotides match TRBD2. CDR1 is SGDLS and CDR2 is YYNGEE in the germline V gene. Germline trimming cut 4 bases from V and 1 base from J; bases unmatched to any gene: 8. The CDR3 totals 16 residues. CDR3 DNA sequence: TGTGCCAGCAGCATAAGGAGCGGGGGGAGCCAAGAGACCCAGTACTTC. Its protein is CASSIRSGGSQETQYF. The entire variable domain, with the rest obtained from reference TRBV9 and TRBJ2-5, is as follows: DSGVTQTPKHLITATGQRVTLRCSPRSGDLSVYWYQQSLDQGLQFLIQYYNGEERAKGNILERFSAQQFPDLHSELNLSSLELGDSALYFCASSIRSGGSQETQYFGPGTRLLVL.

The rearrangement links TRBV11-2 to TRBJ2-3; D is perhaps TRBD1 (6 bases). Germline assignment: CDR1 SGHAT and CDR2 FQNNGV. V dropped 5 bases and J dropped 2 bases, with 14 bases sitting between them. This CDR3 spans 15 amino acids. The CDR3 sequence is CASSPGARNTDTQYF. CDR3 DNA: TGTGCCAGCAGCCCAGGGGCGCGGAACACAGATACGCAGTATTTT.

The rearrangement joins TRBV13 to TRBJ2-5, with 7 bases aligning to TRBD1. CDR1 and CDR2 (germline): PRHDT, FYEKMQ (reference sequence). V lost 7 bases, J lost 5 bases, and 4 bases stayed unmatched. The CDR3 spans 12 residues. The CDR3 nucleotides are TGTGCCAGCACCCTGACAGGGGAGACCCAGTACTTC. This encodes CASTLTGETQYF.

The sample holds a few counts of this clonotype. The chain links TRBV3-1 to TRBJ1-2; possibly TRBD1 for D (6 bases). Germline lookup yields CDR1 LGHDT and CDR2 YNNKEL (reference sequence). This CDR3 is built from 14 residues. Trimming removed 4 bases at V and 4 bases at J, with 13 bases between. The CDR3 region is CASSPGTTAYGYTF. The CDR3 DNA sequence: TGTGCCAGCAGCCCCGGGACAACCGCCTATGGCTACACCTTC.

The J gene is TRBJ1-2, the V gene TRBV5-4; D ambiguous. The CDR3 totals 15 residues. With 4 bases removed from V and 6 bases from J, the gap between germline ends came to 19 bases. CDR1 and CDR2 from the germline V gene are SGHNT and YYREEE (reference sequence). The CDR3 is CASSEPGLIPHGYTF. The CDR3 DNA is TGTGCCAGCAGCGAACCGGGCCTTATCCCCCATGGCTACACCTTC.

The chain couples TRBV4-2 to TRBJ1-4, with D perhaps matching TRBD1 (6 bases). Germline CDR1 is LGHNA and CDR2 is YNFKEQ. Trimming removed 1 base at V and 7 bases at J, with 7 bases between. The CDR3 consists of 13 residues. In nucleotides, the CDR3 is TGTGCCAGCAGCCAAGGGGGGCGTGAAAAACTGTTTTTT. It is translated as CASSQGGREKLFF.

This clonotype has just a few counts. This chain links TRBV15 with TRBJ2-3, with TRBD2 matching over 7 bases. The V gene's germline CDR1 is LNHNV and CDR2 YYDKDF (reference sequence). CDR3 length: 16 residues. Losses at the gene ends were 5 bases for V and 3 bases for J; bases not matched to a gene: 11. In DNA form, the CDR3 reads TGTGCCACCAGCGGGAGAAGCGGGATGCCGACAGATACGCAGTATTTT. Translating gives CATSGRSGMPTDTQYF.